The 10 T cell receptor beta chains below come from one sample, sequenced in a study of blood T cell repertoires in COVID-19. Sequencing was performed with immunoSEQ multiplex PCR; in TCRdb, only in-frame clones are kept and a portion is missing. The table records 150,000 to 200,000 clones, roughly 82% of them present only once. The sequenced sample was PBMCs or T cells enriched from blood (not recorded which). Receptor source: a woman aged 55-69 years with acute COVID-19.

V gene TRBV21-1 combines with J gene TRBJ2-3; TRBD2 is the table's D call, not checked against the DNA. TRBV21-1 is a pseudogene. The CDR3 has 16 residues. The CDR3 here is CASSKVPLSRTDTQYF. The CDR3 bases are TGTGCCAGCAGCAAAGTGCCACTCTCCCGCACAGATACGCAGTATTTT.

This chain joins TRBV4-3 and TRBJ2-2; D perhaps matches TRBD2 (6 bases). Germline loops: CDR1 LGHNA, CDR2 YSLEER. Trimming cost V 0 bases and J 5 bases, with 10 bases left between them. CDR3 length: 15 residues. CDR3 coding DNA: TGCGCCAGCAGCCAAGATGGGGGGTGGACCGGGGAGCTGTTTTTT. Translating gives CASSQDGGWTGELFF.

The CDR3 is CSASGAGGYEQYV. Written as DNA, the CDR3 is TGCAGCGCCTCCGGGGCCGGGGGCTACGAGCAGTACGTC. The gene calls are TRBV29-1 and TRBJ2-7; tentative D call: TRBD2 (6 bases). The CDR3 spans 13 residues. V was cut by 7 bases and J by 3 bases, with 16 bases left in between. Germline values: CDR1 SQVTM, CDR2 ANQGSEA.

There are a few counts of this clone. The chain recombines TRBV30 with TRBJ1-2, with D uncertain. CDR3 length: 13 amino acids. Germline lookup yields CDR1 GTSNPN and CDR2 SVGIG (reference sequence). V lost 3 bases to trimming and J lost 0 bases, with 8 bases between them. CDR3: CAWSQDPNYGYTF. CDR3 DNA: TGTGCCTGGAGCCAGGATCCTAACTATGGCTACACCTTC.

The V and J genes are TRBV9 and TRBJ1-4; 7 bases match TRBD1. Germline CDR1 SGDLS, CDR2 YYNGEE. This CDR3 contains 15 residues. V lost 3 bases, J lost 7 bases, and 9 bases stayed unmatched. In DNA, the CDR3 is TGTGCCAGCAGCGAGGCGGAGGGGGCTGGTGAAAAACTGTTTTTT. This sequence encodes CASSEAEGAGEKLFF.

The rearrangement joins TRBV3-1 (or the pseudogene TRBV3-2) to TRBJ2-6, with TRBD2 identical over 7 bases. J gave up 0 bases and V 3 bases, and 2 bases lay outside the gene matches. The CDR3 is 16 residues long. CDR1 and CDR2 from the germline V gene are LGHDT and YNNKEL (reference sequence). CDR3 nucleotide sequence: TGTGCCAGCAGCCAGACTAGCTACTCTGGGGCCAACGTCCTGACTTTC. Translating it yields CASSQTSYSGANVLTF.

CDR3 protein: CASSPDRIYEQYV. The CDR3 DNA sequence: TGTGCCAGCAGTCCGGACAGGATCTACGAGCAGTACGTC. The gene calls are TRBV6-2 or TRBV6-3 and TRBJ2-7; TRBD1 agrees at 7 bases. Germline trimming cut 5 bases from V and 3 bases from J; bases unmatched to any gene: 4. In germline, CDR1 is MNHEY, CDR2 SVGEGT. The CDR3 length is 13 residues.

V gene TRBV4-2 combines with J gene TRBJ2-1; 8 bases fit TRBD2. The germline gives CDR1 LGHNA, CDR2 YNFKEQ. This CDR3 comprises 17 residues. Trimming at V came to 1 base and at J to 1 base, leaving 6 bases not matched to a gene. The CDR3 DNA reads as TGTGCCAGCAGCCAAGGATTAGCGGGGATATCCTACAATGAGCAGTTCTTC. As protein: CASSQGLAGISYNEQFF.

This clone was counted between two and nine times. The chain recombines TRBV4-1 with TRBJ1-2; D gene ambiguous. V was trimmed by 3 bases and J by 7 bases, leaving 18 bases between them. The CDR3 runs 15 residues. Germline loops: CDR1 MGHRA, CDR2 YSYEKL. CDR3: CASSHPLPTTGGYTF. CDR3 nucleotides: TGCGCCAGCAGCCACCCACTGCCTACTACGGGTGGCTACACCTTC.

The rearrangement uses TRBV24-1 and TRBJ2-7; D may be TRBD2 (6 bases). Trimming left V 3 bases short and J 0 bases short, with 8 bases between. This CDR3 has 14 amino acids. Germline CDR1 is KGHDR and CDR2 is SFDVKD. The CDR3 region has the DNA TGTGCCACCAGTGATGGGGGGAACTCCTACGAGCAGTACTTC. Translation: CATSDGGNSYEQYF.